This TCR beta chain was sequenced for a study of T cells in Graves' hyperthyroidism and ophthalmopathy. The source material, RNA transcripts, was used to amplify TCR beta CDR3 regions. During a first-round RT-PCR of the TCR CDR3, the HTBI primer set was used. TCRdb re-analysed the multiplex PCR reads in MiXCR, keeping a single row per CDR3 protein. The sample contains roughly 380,000 distinct CDR3 sequences, roughly 13% of which appear only once. V shed 2 bases, J shed 0 bases, and the junction held 3 bases outside the gene matches. CDR3 length: 16 residues. Germline V gene lookup returns CDR1 SEHNR and CDR2 FQNEAQ (reference sequence).

The sample comprised blood. The chain joins TRBV7-9 to TRBJ2-1; 8 bases line up with TRBD2. This sequence originates from a woman aged 18-29 years with Graves' hyperthyroidism. The CDR3 DNA reads as TGTGCCAGCAGCTTACTTGGACTAGCCTCCTACAATGAGCAGTTCTTC. As protein: CASSLLGLASYNEQFF.